A selection of T cell receptor beta chains follows, all from one sample in a study of blood T cell repertoires in COVID-19. Profiling relied on immunoSEQ multiplex PCR, and the TCRdb table lists in-frame clones only, not all of them. The profile covers fewer than 250,000 clones, with around 90% appearing a single time and more than 12% taken by the ten largest. Specimen: PBMCs or T cells enriched from blood (not recorded which). The origin of the receptors is a man aged 25 to 40 who had been exposed to COVID-19. Both conserved end residues are part of each CDR3. The order of the fields is clone size, J gene, D gene, V gene, CDR3 DNA, CDR3 protein. D genes are given only for firm matches. Expanded clones get a size class; other rows say once, few or many, or leave the size out.

abundance: .; j_gene: TRBJ1-5; d_gene: .; v_gene: TRBV27; CDR3nt: TGTGCCAGCAGTCCCCAACCACATAGCAATCAGCCCCAGCATTTT; CDR3aa: CASSPQPHSNQPQHF
abundance: once; j_gene: TRBJ2-3; d_gene: TRBD2; v_gene: TRBV6-2/TRBV6-3; CDR3nt: TGTGCCAGCAGTTACTTCTCCGGGGTAGCGGGGGGCCACACAGATACGCAGTATTTT; CDR3aa: CASSYFSGVAGGHTDTQYF
abundance: .; j_gene: TRBJ2-3; d_gene: .; v_gene: TRBV7-9; CDR3nt: TGTGCCAGCAGCCCACGACAGACTAGCACAGATACGCAGTATTTT; CDR3aa: CASSPRQTSTDTQYF
abundance: .; j_gene: TRBJ2-1; d_gene: TRBD2; v_gene: TRBV19; CDR3nt: TGTGCCAGTAGTATTAAACGGGGGGGCTCTGAGCAGTTCTTC; CDR3aa: CASSIKRGGSEQFF
abundance: .; j_gene: TRBJ2-3; d_gene: .; v_gene: TRBV5-1; CDR3nt: TGCGCCAGCAGCTTGGCCGGGATCGCCACAGATACGCAGTATTTT; CDR3aa: CASSLAGIATDTQYF
abundance: .; j_gene: TRBJ2-1; d_gene: TRBD2; v_gene: TRBV9; CDR3nt: TGTGCCAGCAGCGTATTTAGCGGGGGCTACAATGAGCAGTTCTTC; CDR3aa: CASSVFSGGYNEQFF
abundance: .; j_gene: TRBJ1-2; d_gene: .; v_gene: TRBV7-8; CDR3nt: TGTGCCAGCAGCCTGGGGGTAGGGACAGGCTACACCTTC; CDR3aa: CASSLGVGTGYTF
abundance: .; j_gene: TRBJ2-2; d_gene: .; v_gene: TRBV12-5; CDR3nt: TGTGCTAGTGGTTTGGTACTCGGGGAGCTGTTTTTT; CDR3aa: CASGLVLGELFF
abundance: .; j_gene: TRBJ2-7; d_gene: TRBD1; v_gene: TRBV6-5; CDR3nt: TGTGCCAGTAGGACAGGGCAACTCGAGCAGTACTTC; CDR3aa: CASRTGQLEQYF
abundance: once; j_gene: TRBJ2-3; d_gene: TRBD2; v_gene: TRBV7-2; CDR3nt: TGTGCCAGCAGCTTCGGGACTAGCGCAGATACGCAGTATTTT; CDR3aa: CASSFGTSADTQYF
abundance: .; j_gene: TRBJ2-3; d_gene: .; v_gene: TRBV15; CDR3nt: TGTGCCACCAGCAGAGCCAGGGGTTCTGGAGATACGCAGTATTTT; CDR3aa: CATSRARGSGDTQYF
abundance: .; j_gene: TRBJ2-5; d_gene: .; v_gene: TRBV6-2/TRBV6-3; CDR3nt: TGTGCCAGCAGTTGGGGGGAAGAGACCCAGTACTTC; CDR3aa: CASSWGEETQYF
abundance: .; j_gene: TRBJ1-3; d_gene: .; v_gene: TRBV7-9; CDR3nt: TGTGCCAGCAGCCTCCTTGACAGGATCTCTGGAAACACCATATATTTT; CDR3aa: CASSLLDRISGNTIYF
abundance: .; j_gene: TRBJ1-4; d_gene: TRBD1; v_gene: TRBV11-2; CDR3nt: TGTGCCAGCAGCCCCGGGACAGGGAAAAAACTGTTTTTT; CDR3aa: CASSPGTGKKLFF
abundance: .; j_gene: TRBJ2-1; d_gene: TRBD2; v_gene: TRBV6-4; CDR3nt: TGTGCCAGCAGTATAAGCGGGGCCCTCAATGAGCAGTTCTTC; CDR3aa: CASSISGALNEQFF
abundance: .; j_gene: TRBJ1-2; d_gene: .; v_gene: TRBV3-1/TRBV3-2; CDR3nt: TGTGCCAGCAGCCGTACGAGACAGGAGAACTATGGCTACACCTTC; CDR3aa: CASSRTRQENYGYTF
abundance: .; j_gene: TRBJ1-1; d_gene: TRBD1; v_gene: TRBV27; CDR3nt: TGTGCCAGCAGTCCCCACGGACAGGCCGGGCGAGAAGCTTTCTTT; CDR3aa: CASSPHGQAGREAFF
abundance: .; j_gene: TRBJ1-1; d_gene: .; v_gene: TRBV5-1; CDR3nt: TGCGCCAGCAGCTTGGCTGGGGGCGGGACTGAAGCTTTCTTT; CDR3aa: CASSLAGGGTEAFF
abundance: .; j_gene: TRBJ2-7; d_gene: .; v_gene: TRBV4-1; CDR3nt: TGCGCCAGCAGCTTACACCCGTTGGACGAGCAGTACTTC; CDR3aa: CASSLHPLDEQYF
abundance: .; j_gene: TRBJ2-5; d_gene: .; v_gene: TRBV11-2; CDR3nt: TGTGCCAGCAGCCCCCGGGAGACGGGGACCCAGTACTTC; CDR3aa: CASSPRETGTQYF
abundance: .; j_gene: TRBJ1-2; d_gene: .; v_gene: TRBV5-4; CDR3nt: TGTGCCAGCAGCACTGGACTACTACTACTAGGCTATGGCTACACCTTC; CDR3aa: CASSTGLLLLGYGYTF
abundance: .; j_gene: TRBJ1-1; d_gene: .; v_gene: TRBV6-5; CDR3nt: TGTGCCAGCCCAGGGGACCACCAGGGGAAAGTTTTCTTT; CDR3aa: CASPGDHQGKVFF
abundance: .; j_gene: TRBJ2-3; d_gene: .; v_gene: TRBV5-1; CDR3nt: TGCGCCAGCAGCTTACAGGAGGGACAGACCTTAGATACGCAGTATTTT; CDR3aa: CASSLQEGQTLDTQYF
abundance: .; j_gene: TRBJ2-1; d_gene: .; v_gene: TRBV14; CDR3nt: TGTGCCAGCAGCCAAGATTTCTCCAGTTACTACAATGAGCAGTTCTTC; CDR3aa: CASSQDFSSYYNEQFF
abundance: .; j_gene: TRBJ1-1; d_gene: .; v_gene: TRBV5-5; CDR3nt: TGTGCCAGCAGCCCTACCCACCCCGGGGGGACCACTGAAGCTTTCTTT; CDR3aa: CASSPTHPGGTTEAFF
abundance: .; j_gene: TRBJ2-3; d_gene: TRBD1; v_gene: TRBV7-9; CDR3nt: TGTGCCAGCATCAAACCCCCATCCGCTAGGACCCGGACAGGGGGCTCAGATACGCAGTATTTT; CDR3aa: CASIKPPSARTRTGGSDTQYF
abundance: .; j_gene: TRBJ2-3; d_gene: TRBD2; v_gene: TRBV5-4; CDR3nt: TGTGCCAGCAGCTTAGTCGCGGGACTAGCGGGATCAGATACGCAGTATTTT; CDR3aa: CASSLVAGLAGSDTQYF
abundance: once; j_gene: TRBJ2-2; d_gene: .; v_gene: TRBV20-1; CDR3nt: TGCAGTGCTAGGCAGGGGGGGGAGCTGTTTTTT; CDR3aa: CSARQGGELFF
abundance: .; j_gene: TRBJ2-3; d_gene: TRBD2; v_gene: TRBV7-2; CDR3nt: TGTGCCAGCAGCTTAGTAGCGGGGGGGCATAGCACAGATACGCAGTATTTT; CDR3aa: CASSLVAGGHSTDTQYF
abundance: .; j_gene: TRBJ1-5; d_gene: TRBD1; v_gene: TRBV28; CDR3nt: TGTGCCAGCAGTTTAACGGGACAGGGGTATCAGCCCCAGCATTTT; CDR3aa: CASSLTGQGYQPQHF
abundance: .; j_gene: TRBJ2-1; d_gene: TRBD2; v_gene: TRBV3-1/TRBV3-2; CDR3nt: TGTGCCAGCAGCCAAGATAATGTCGGCGGGACTAGTGGTAACAATGAGCAGTTCTTC; CDR3aa: CASSQDNVGGTSGNNEQFF
abundance: .; j_gene: TRBJ2-2; d_gene: TRBD1; v_gene: TRBV18; CDR3nt: TGTGCCAGCTCACCCCTGGACAGGGGCACCGGGGAGCTGTTTTTT; CDR3aa: CASSPLDRGTGELFF
abundance: medium-sized; j_gene: TRBJ2-5; d_gene: TRBD1; v_gene: TRBV25-1; CDR3nt: TGTGCCAGCAGTGAGGCGAAGGGGGCCGGGGAGACCCAGTACTTC; CDR3aa: CASSEAKGAGETQYF
abundance: .; j_gene: TRBJ1-1; d_gene: .; v_gene: TRBV30; CDR3nt: TGTGCCGGGTCCGGGACTAACTTAGGTGAAGCTTTCTTT; CDR3aa: CAGSGTNLGEAFF
abundance: .; j_gene: TRBJ1-2; d_gene: .; v_gene: TRBV5-4; CDR3nt: TGTGCCAGCAGCCCTCCTAGGGGTGATGGGGGCTACACCTTC; CDR3aa: CASSPPRGDGGYTF
abundance: .; j_gene: TRBJ1-1; d_gene: .; v_gene: TRBV28; CDR3nt: TGTGCCAGCAGTTTCCAGACAAGGAACACTGAAGCTTTCTTT; CDR3aa: CASSFQTRNTEAFF
abundance: .; j_gene: TRBJ2-1; d_gene: TRBD1; v_gene: TRBV5-5; CDR3nt: TGTGCCAGCAGCTTGGCTTGGGACAGCTACAATGAGCAGTTCTTC; CDR3aa: CASSLAWDSYNEQFF
abundance: .; j_gene: TRBJ2-3; d_gene: TRBD2; v_gene: TRBV3-1/TRBV3-2; CDR3nt: TGTGCCAGCAGCCAGACTAGCGGGGGGGGAGATACGCAGTATTTT; CDR3aa: CASSQTSGGGDTQYF
abundance: .; j_gene: TRBJ2-1; d_gene: .; v_gene: TRBV5-1; CDR3nt: TGCGCCAGCAGCCCTTCCCATTCGGCGGGGAGTAATGAGCAGTTCTTC; CDR3aa: CASSPSHSAGSNEQFF
abundance: .; j_gene: TRBJ1-6; d_gene: .; v_gene: TRBV19; CDR3nt: TGTGCCAGTAGTCCCGTACAGGGTCGAAATTCACCCCTCCACTTT; CDR3aa: CASSPVQGRNSPLHF
abundance: .; j_gene: TRBJ1-6; d_gene: TRBD1; v_gene: TRBV3-1/TRBV3-2; CDR3nt: TGTGCCAGCAGCCAAGCCGGACAGGATTCACCCCTCCACTTT; CDR3aa: CASSQAGQDSPLHF
abundance: .; j_gene: TRBJ2-1; d_gene: .; v_gene: TRBV28; CDR3nt: TGTGCCAGCCAGGGATTTCCCAATGAGCAGTTCTTC; CDR3aa: CASQGFPNEQFF
abundance: .; j_gene: TRBJ1-1; d_gene: TRBD1; v_gene: TRBV12-5; CDR3nt: TGTGCTAGTGGTTTTAATAACAGGGGAAACACTGAAGCTTTCTTT; CDR3aa: CASGFNNRGNTEAFF
abundance: .; j_gene: TRBJ1-1; d_gene: TRBD1; v_gene: TRBV18; CDR3nt: TGTGCCAGCTCACCGAGGGACAGGGCCATGAACACTGAAGCTTTCTTT; CDR3aa: CASSPRDRAMNTEAFF
abundance: .; j_gene: TRBJ2-3; d_gene: TRBD1; v_gene: TRBV6-4; CDR3nt: TGTGCCAGCACCCTAGGACAGGGGCCCACAGATACGCAGTATTTT; CDR3aa: CASTLGQGPTDTQYF
abundance: .; j_gene: TRBJ1-5; d_gene: TRBD1; v_gene: TRBV4-2; CDR3nt: TGTGCCAGCAGCCAAAGGGACAGGGACAATCAGCCCCAGCATTTT; CDR3aa: CASSQRDRDNQPQHF
abundance: .; j_gene: TRBJ1-5; d_gene: .; v_gene: TRBV5-6; CDR3nt: TGTGCCAGCAGCTTGTTGTCCCGGCGGGATCAGCCCCAGCATTTT; CDR3aa: CASSLLSRRDQPQHF
abundance: .; j_gene: TRBJ2-1; d_gene: TRBD2; v_gene: TRBV5-4; CDR3nt: TGTGCCAGCAGCTTGAACGGCGGGGGGGGCTACAATGAGCAGTTCTTC; CDR3aa: CASSLNGGGGYNEQFF
abundance: .; j_gene: TRBJ2-1; d_gene: TRBD2; v_gene: TRBV6-8; CDR3nt: TGTGCCAGCAGTCCATCTAGCGGGAATGAGCAGTTCTTC; CDR3aa: CASSPSSGNEQFF
abundance: .; j_gene: TRBJ1-3; d_gene: .; v_gene: TRBV5-1; CDR3nt: TGCGCCAGCAGCTTAGGGATTTCGGGATCCGGAGGAAACACCATATATTTT; CDR3aa: CASSLGISGSGGNTIYF
abundance: .; j_gene: TRBJ1-5; d_gene: TRBD1; v_gene: TRBV6-4; CDR3nt: TGTGCCAGCACCAATCTTAATCCGGGACAGACCTATCAGCCCCAGCATTTT; CDR3aa: CASTNLNPGQTYQPQHF
abundance: .; j_gene: TRBJ1-2; d_gene: TRBD1; v_gene: TRBV7-2; CDR3nt: TGTGCCAGCAGCCCTACCCGGACAGGTTCTAACTATGGCTACACCTTC; CDR3aa: CASSPTRTGSNYGYTF